Given below is one T cell receptor (beta chain) in context. Its antigen remains unidentified. The entry originates in a study of neoadjuvant nivolumab and ipilimumab in lung cancer. Study results and limitations: Only two of four nivolumab-treated tumors gained richness and clonality by surgery. TCR clonality did not significantly correlate with pathologic tumor regression. Resected-tumor TCR richness correlated positively with pretherapy blood richness.

Germline-derived CDR1 and CDR2 are SGHDT and YYEEEE. This CDR3 is built from 18 residues. Trimming removed 3 bases from V and 1 base from J, with 21 bases in between. The method was immunoSEQ multiplex PCR; TCRdb's version includes in-frame clones alone and lacks a portion of them. The sample has 2,500 to 3,000 clones, about 85% seen once; the top ten hold roughly 2.4%. The TCR originated in an adult with non-small cell lung cancer. This sample comprised tumor tissue, obtained before neoadjuvant nivolumab, alone or with ipilimumab. V is TRBV5-6 and J is TRBJ2-3; TRBD2 might be the D (6 bases). CDR3 in amino acids: CASSSRHRRAGRTDTQYF. CDR3 coding DNA: TGTGCCAGCAGCTCCAGACACCGAAGGGCGGGACGCACAGATACGCAGTATTTT.